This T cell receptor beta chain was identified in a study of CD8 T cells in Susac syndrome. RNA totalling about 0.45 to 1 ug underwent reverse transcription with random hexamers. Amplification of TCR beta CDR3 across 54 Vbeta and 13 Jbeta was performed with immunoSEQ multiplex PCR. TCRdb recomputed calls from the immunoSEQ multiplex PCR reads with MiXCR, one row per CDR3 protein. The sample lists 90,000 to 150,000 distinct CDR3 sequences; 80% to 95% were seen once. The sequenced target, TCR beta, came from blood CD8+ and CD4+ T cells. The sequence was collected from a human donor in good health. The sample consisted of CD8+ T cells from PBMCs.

The CDR3 bases are TGTGCCACCAGCAGAGGAGGTACGGAGACCCAGTACTTC. Protein sequence: CATSRGGTETQYF. V gene TRBV15 combines with J gene TRBJ2-5, with no clear D. V was clipped by 1 base and J by 5 bases, with 8 bases between them. The CDR3 has 13 amino acids. Germline CDR1 and CDR2: LNHNV and YYDKDF (reference sequence).